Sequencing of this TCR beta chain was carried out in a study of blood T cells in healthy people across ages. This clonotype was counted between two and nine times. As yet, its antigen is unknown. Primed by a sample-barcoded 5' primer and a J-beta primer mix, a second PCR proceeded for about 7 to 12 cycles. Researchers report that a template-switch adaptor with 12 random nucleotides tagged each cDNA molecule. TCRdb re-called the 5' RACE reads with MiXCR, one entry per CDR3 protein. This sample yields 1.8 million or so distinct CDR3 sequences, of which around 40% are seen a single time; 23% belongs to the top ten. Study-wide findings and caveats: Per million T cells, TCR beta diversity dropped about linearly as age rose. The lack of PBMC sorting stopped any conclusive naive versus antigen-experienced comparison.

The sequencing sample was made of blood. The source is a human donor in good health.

The DNA for the CDR3 is TGTGCCAGCACACTGGGGCCAACTGGGGAGACCCAGTACTTC. It translates to CASTLGPTGETQYF. V and J are TRBV6-1 and TRBJ2-5; possible D gene TRBD1, 5 bases. CDR1 is MNHNS and CDR2 is SASEGT in the germline V gene. Trimming left V 7 bases short and J 5 bases short, with 17 bases between. This CDR3 contains 14 residues.